This is a list of T cell receptor beta chains from one sample in a study of blood T cell repertoires in COVID-19. Clones were read by immunoSEQ multiplex PCR, and TCRdb kept only the in-frame ones, dropping some. The sample has approximately 150,000 clones, about four fifths seen once; the top ten hold 1.6%. The sample comprised peripheral blood. Receptors were obtained from a human donor in a cohort sampled during active COVID-19. CDR3s include the opening cysteine and the closing phenylalanine or tryptophan. The D gene is left open where the match is weak. Expanded clones are given a class, and other clones once, few, many or no size at all.

CDR3 protein | CDR3 DNA | V gene | D gene | J gene | clone size
CAISEPSPGQGVNTEAFF | TGTGCCATCAGTGAGCCTTCCCCGGGACAGGGTGTGAACACTGAAGCTTTCTTT | TRBV10-3 | TRBD1 | TRBJ1-1 | NA
CASSQVQNYGYTF | TGCGCCAGCAGCCAAGTACAGAACTATGGCTACACCTTC | TRBV4-1 | NA | TRBJ1-2 | few
CASSAGLAVSSYEQYF | TGTGCCAGCAGCGCGGGACTAGCGGTTAGCTCCTACGAGCAGTACTTC | TRBV4-2 | TRBD2 | TRBJ2-7 | NA
CASSLGQEAPTGELFF | TGTGCCAGCAGTTTGGGACAGGAGGCACCCACCGGGGAGCTGTTTTTT | TRBV6-5 | TRBD1 | TRBJ2-2 | NA
CAWSGGTSGDVNEQFF | TGTGCCTGGAGCGGAGGGACTAGCGGGGACGTCAATGAGCAGTTCTTC | TRBV30 | TRBD2 | TRBJ2-1 | few
CASSFLGQGARNEQFF | TGTGCCAGCAGCTTTTTGGGACAGGGGGCGAGGAATGAGCAGTTCTTC | TRBV7-9 | TRBD1 | TRBJ2-1 | NA
CASRSRQNTEAFF | TGTGCCAGCAGGTCCCGACAGAACACTGAAGCTTTCTTT | TRBV5-4 | NA | TRBJ1-1 | NA
CASSSRTGEGYEQYF | TGTGCCAGCAGCTCGCGGACAGGGGAAGGCTACGAGCAGTACTTC | TRBV13 | TRBD1 | TRBJ2-7 | NA
CASSLVDFSYEQYF | TGTGCCAGCAGTCTAGTGGACTTCTCCTACGAGCAGTACTTC | TRBV7-8 | NA | TRBJ2-7 | NA
CAWSPGPNGYTF | TGTGCCTGGAGTCCCGGTCCGAATGGCTACACCTTC | TRBV30 | NA | TRBJ1-2 | NA
CASSVGSGGLIDTQYF | TGTGCCAGCAGCGTAGGTTCAGGGGGCTTAATAGATACGCAGTATTTT | TRBV9 | TRBD1 | TRBJ2-3 | NA
CASSTPGLYTDTQYF | TGTGCCAGCAGCACGCCGGGTCTTTACACAGATACGCAGTATTTT | TRBV5-6 | NA | TRBJ2-3 | NA
CASSPPAGGYGYTF | TGTGCCAGCTCACCACCGGCAGGGGGATATGGCTACACCTTC | TRBV18 | TRBD1 | TRBJ1-2 | NA
CSVGMGGNQPQHF | TGCAGCGTTGGGATGGGCGGGAATCAGCCCCAGCATTTT | TRBV29-1 | NA | TRBJ1-5 | once
CASSPLVAYPNTGANWGYTF | TGTGCCAGCAGCCCCCTCGTAGCGTACCCTAATACAGGGGCCAATTGGGGCTACACCTTC | TRBV7-8 | TRBD1 | TRBJ1-2 | NA
CASTGVNEKLFF | TGTGCCTCGACAGGGGTTAATGAAAAACTGTTTTTT | TRBV30 | TRBD1 | TRBJ1-4 | NA
CASSSRTGEETQYF | TGCGCCAGCAGCTCCCGGACAGGGGAAGAGACCCAGTACTTC | TRBV5-1 | TRBD1 | TRBJ2-5 | NA
CATSRYGTGPDYGYTF | TGTGCCACCAGCAGATATGGGACAGGACCCGACTATGGCTACACCTTC | TRBV15 | TRBD1 | TRBJ1-2 | NA
CASSLSGGVIEKLFF | TGTGCCAGCAGTTTATCGGGGGGGGTCATTGAAAAACTGTTTTTT | TRBV27 | NA | TRBJ1-4 | NA
CASSLQGSSYNEQFF | TGTGCCAGCAGCCTACAGGGTAGCTCCTACAATGAGCAGTTCTTC | TRBV3-1/TRBV3-2 | NA | TRBJ2-1 | NA
CAWSVDRGSYGYTF | TGTGCCTGGAGTGTAGACAGGGGGAGTTATGGCTACACCTTC | TRBV30 | TRBD1 | TRBJ1-2 | NA
CASSLGQGYNEQFF | TGTGCCAGCAGCTTAGGACAGGGTTACAATGAGCAGTTCTTC | TRBV11-3 | TRBD1 | TRBJ2-1 | NA
CASSYVATDTQYF | TGTGCCAGCAGTTACGTAGCCACAGATACGCAGTATTTT | TRBV6-2/TRBV6-3 | NA | TRBJ2-3 | NA
CASSLWVAGERNEQFF | TGTGCCAGCAGTTTATGGGTGGCGGGAGAACGGAATGAGCAGTTCTTC | TRBV28 | TRBD2 | TRBJ2-1 | NA
CASGEDRAGTGELFF | TGTGCCAGCGGGGAGGACAGGGCGGGGACCGGGGAGCTGTTTTTT | TRBV28 | TRBD1 | TRBJ2-2 | once
CASSTGTGGSNQPQHF | TGTGCCAGCAGCACCGGGACAGGGGGTAGCAATCAGCCCCAGCATTTT | TRBV9 | TRBD1 | TRBJ1-5 | NA
CASSPGQGNYEQYF | TGTGCCAGCAGCCCGGGACAGGGGAACTACGAGCAGTACTTC | TRBV11-3 | TRBD1 | TRBJ2-7 | NA
CASRGGEPQHF | TGTGCCAGCAGAGGGGGAGAGCCCCAGCATTTT | TRBV2 | NA | TRBJ1-5 | NA
CASSSPKAGANEQFF | TGTGCCAGCAGCTCACCAAAAGCGGGAGCTAATGAGCAGTTCTTC | TRBV5-4 | TRBD2 | TRBJ2-1 | once
CASSLQGLGTDTQYF | TGCGCCAGCAGTTTACAGGGGTTAGGCACAGATACGCAGTATTTT | TRBV5-1 | TRBD1 | TRBJ2-3 | NA
CASSLIPTSGRGEQYF | TGTGCCAGCAGTTTAATCCCGACTAGCGGGAGGGGCGAGCAGTACTTC | TRBV27 | TRBD2 | TRBJ2-7 | NA
CASSFGRPTDTQYF | TGCGCCAGCAGCTTCGGGAGACCAACAGATACGCAGTATTTT | TRBV5-1 | NA | TRBJ2-3 | NA
CSASDQRGTAYNEQFF | TGCAGTGCTAGTGATCAGCGGGGGACAGCCTACAATGAGCAGTTCTTC | TRBV20-1 | NA | TRBJ2-1 | NA
CASSQDPPSLAGTTDTQYF | TGCGCCAGCAGCCAAGATCCCCCCTCCCTAGCGGGAACCACAGATACGCAGTATTTT | TRBV4-1 | TRBD2 | TRBJ2-3 | NA
CASASGGANIQYF | TGTGCCAGCGCCTCCGGGGGTGCAAACATTCAGTACTTC | TRBV2 | NA | TRBJ2-4 | NA
CASSLTETSGSVSETQYF | TGTGCCAGCAGCTTAACGGAGACTAGCGGGAGTGTAAGTGAGACCCAGTACTTC | TRBV7-3 | TRBD2 | TRBJ2-5 | NA
CASSHRDIWRPMNTEAFF | TGCGCCAGCAGCCACCGGGACATTTGGCGACCCATGAACACTGAAGCTTTCTTT | TRBV4-3 | NA | TRBJ1-1 | NA
CASSPGLGNTGELFF | TGCGCCAGCAGCCCTGGACTAGGGAACACCGGGGAGCTGTTTTTT | TRBV5-1 | TRBD2 | TRBJ2-2 | few
CASSQAGDTQYF | TGTGCCAGCAGCCAAGCCGGAGACACGCAGTATTTT | TRBV3-1/TRBV3-2 | NA | TRBJ2-3 | few
CATSRDLSYEQYF | TGTGCCACCAGCAGAGATCTTTCCTACGAGCAGTACTTC | TRBV15 | NA | TRBJ2-7 | NA
CASSRDSKNIQYF | TGTGCCAGCAGTCGGGACTCCAAAAACATTCAGTACTTC | TRBV6-5 | NA | TRBJ2-4 | NA
CAAAGLDTQYF | TGTGCCGCTGCGGGATTAGATACGCAGTATTTT | TRBV2 | NA | TRBJ2-3 | NA
CASSPEQGDYNSPLHF | TGTGCCAGCTCACCCGAACAGGGGGACTATAATTCACCCCTCCACTTT | TRBV18 | TRBD1 | TRBJ1-6 | NA
CASSLDGQGGYTF | TGTGCCAGCAGCCTAGACGGACAGGGAGGCTACACCTTC | TRBV5-5 | TRBD1 | TRBJ1-2 | once
CASSLERRGTATEAFF | TGTGCCAGCAGCTTAGAGCGCAGGGGCACTGCTACTGAAGCTTTCTTT | TRBV7-8 | NA | TRBJ1-1 | once
CASSPLGGAETQYF | TGTGCCAGCAGCCCCCTCGGAGGTGCAGAGACCCAGTACTTC | TRBV7-2 | NA | TRBJ2-5 | few
CASSPLADMNTEAFF | TGTGCCAGCTCCCCGCTGGCGGACATGAACACTGAAGCTTTCTTT | TRBV18 | NA | TRBJ1-1 | NA
CASSTGTGVGGYTF | TGCGCCAGCAGCACCGGGACAGGGGTGGGAGGCTACACCTTC | TRBV5-1 | TRBD1 | TRBJ1-2 | NA
CASSLSWTGQTQYF | TGTGCCAGCAGCTTATCTTGGACAGGGCAGACCCAGTACTTC | TRBV11-2 | TRBD1 | TRBJ2-5 | NA
CASSYTADRKEQYF | TGTGCCAGCAGTTACACCGCGGACAGAAAGGAGCAGTACTTC | TRBV6-5 | NA | TRBJ2-7 | NA
CASSLGWGGSSYNEQFF | TGTGCCAGCAGCTTAGGGTGGGGCGGGAGCTCCTACAATGAGCAGTTCTTC | TRBV7-3 | TRBD2 | TRBJ2-1 | NA
CSVARGAGGLDEQYF | TGCAGCGTTGCCCGGGGAGCGGGAGGTCTCGACGAGCAGTACTTC | TRBV29-1 | TRBD2 | TRBJ2-7 | once
CASSPRQGANYEQYF | TGCGCCAGCAGCCCCCGACAGGGGGCGAACTACGAGCAGTACTTC | TRBV5-1 | TRBD1 | TRBJ2-7 | NA
CASSPSGQGSYEQYF | TGTGCCAGTAGTCCGTCGGGACAGGGGTCCTACGAGCAGTACTTC | TRBV19 | TRBD1 | TRBJ2-7 | NA
CASSPGGRNNSPLHF | TGTGCCAGCTCACCGGGGGGGAGGAATAATTCACCCCTCCACTTT | TRBV18 | NA | TRBJ1-6 | NA
CASSWTGEEKLFF | TGTGCCAGCAGCTGGACGGGAGAAGAAAAACTGTTTTTT | TRBV7-9 | NA | TRBJ1-4 | few
CASSISPNGYTF | TGTGCCAGTAGTATAAGCCCAAATGGCTACACCTTC | TRBV19 | NA | TRBJ1-2 | NA
CASSPDRGVLNTEAFF | TGCGCCAGCAGCCCCGACAGGGGAGTCCTGAACACTGAAGCTTTCTTT | TRBV4-3 | TRBD1 | TRBJ1-1 | NA
CASSALDPDTQYF | TGTGCCAGTAGTGCTCTAGACCCAGATACGCAGTATTTT | TRBV19 | NA | TRBJ2-3 | NA
CASRPTGFVTGELFF | TGTGCCAGCAGACCTACAGGTTTCGTCACCGGGGAGCTGTTTTTT | TRBV28 | NA | TRBJ2-2 | NA